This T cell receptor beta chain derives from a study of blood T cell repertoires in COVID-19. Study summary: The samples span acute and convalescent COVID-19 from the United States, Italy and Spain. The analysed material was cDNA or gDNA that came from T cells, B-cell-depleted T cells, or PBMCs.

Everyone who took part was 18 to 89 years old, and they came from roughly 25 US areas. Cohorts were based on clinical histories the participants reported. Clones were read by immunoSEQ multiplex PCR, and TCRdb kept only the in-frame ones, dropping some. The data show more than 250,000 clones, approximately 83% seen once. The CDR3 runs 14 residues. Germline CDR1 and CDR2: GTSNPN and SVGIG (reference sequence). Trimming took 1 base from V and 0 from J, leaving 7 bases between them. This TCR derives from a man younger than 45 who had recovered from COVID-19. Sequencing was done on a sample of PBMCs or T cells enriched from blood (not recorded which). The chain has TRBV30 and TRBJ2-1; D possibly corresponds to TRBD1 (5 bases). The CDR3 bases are TGTGCCTGGAGTGGGGGCAGCTCCTACAATGAGCAGTTCTTC. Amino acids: CAWSGGSSYNEQFF.